This T cell receptor (beta chain) was found in a study of blood T cells in healthy people across ages. Trimming took 2 bases from V and 4 from J, leaving 6 bases between them. The CDR3 is 11 residues long. From germline, CDR1 is GTSNPN and CDR2 SVGIG (reference sequence). Study-wide results and caveats: The donors' CMV status was not determined, possibly confounding changes in expanded clonotypes. Higher diversity and more naive CD4+ cells were features of long-lived donors, compared to aged donors.

The use of a sample-barcoded 5' primer and a J-beta primer mix characterized a second PCR of about 7 to 12 cycles. Each cDNA molecule was tagged by a template-switch adaptor that had 12 random nucleotides. One entry per CDR3 protein results from TCRdb running MiXCR on the 5' RACE reads. The sample has about 700,000 distinct CDR3 sequences; roughly 30% are singletons. This clonotype was observed at least ten times. Its antigen is not known. A much bigger clone sits one base away, suggesting this may be a read error. The study isolated at least 6 million PBMCs from each sample. This TCR came from an elderly woman in good health. The chain carries TRBV30 and TRBJ2-7, with D maybe TRBD2 (5 bases). The sample consisted of blood. The CDR3 spells CAWSPGYEQYF. The DNA for the CDR3 is TGTGCCTGGAGTCCGGGGTACGAGCAGTACTTC.